These T cell receptor beta chains were read from a single sample in a study of blood T cell repertoires in COVID-19. Sequencing was performed with immunoSEQ multiplex PCR; in TCRdb, only in-frame clones are kept and a portion is missing. The data contain approximately 45,000 clones, approximately 88% of them seen just once; the ten biggest clones take up over 1%. The sequenced sample was peripheral blood. These receptors all come from a woman in her forties with acute or convalescent COVID-19. The CDR3 runs from the conserved cysteine through the conserved F or W. Each record gives: J gene, V gene, clone size, D gene, CDR3 DNA, CDR3 protein. A D gene is named only where the DNA matches it firmly. Size is omitted from some rows. Given values are once, few, many or a class for expanded clones.

j_call: TRBJ1-1
v_call: TRBV6-6
clone_size: few
d_call: TRBD1
cdr3_nt: TGTGCCAGCAGTCCGTCCGGGACAGTTTACACTGAAGCTTTCTTT
cdr3_aa: CASSPSGTVYTEAFF

j_call: TRBJ2-7
v_call: TRBV10-3
clone_size: .
d_call: TRBD2
cdr3_nt: TGTGCCATCAGTGAGGGTACCGGGACTATGGGTGAGCAGTACTTC
cdr3_aa: CAISEGTGTMGEQYF

j_call: TRBJ1-2
v_call: TRBV5-6
clone_size: .
d_call: .
cdr3_nt: TGTGCCAGCAGCTTGGCAGGGGCCGACTATGGCTACACCTTC
cdr3_aa: CASSLAGADYGYTF

j_call: TRBJ2-7
v_call: TRBV6-5
clone_size: .
d_call: TRBD1
cdr3_nt: TGTGCCAGCAGACGGGACAGCTCCTACGAGCAGTACTTC
cdr3_aa: CASRRDSSYEQYF

j_call: TRBJ1-1
v_call: TRBV18
clone_size: .
d_call: .
cdr3_nt: TGTGCCAGCTCACCTGGGGCCCGTTACACTGAAGCTTTCTTT
cdr3_aa: CASSPGARYTEAFF

j_call: TRBJ2-3
v_call: TRBV10-3
clone_size: .
d_call: .
cdr3_nt: TGTGCCATCAGTGAGTTACAGGAATTCACAGATACGCAGTATTTT
cdr3_aa: CAISELQEFTDTQYF

j_call: TRBJ2-2
v_call: TRBV27
clone_size: .
d_call: TRBD2
cdr3_nt: TGTGCCAGCAGAAGAACTAGCGCCGCGAACACCGGGGAGCTGTTTTTT
cdr3_aa: CASRRTSAANTGELFF

j_call: TRBJ1-6
v_call: TRBV2
clone_size: .
d_call: .
cdr3_nt: TGTGCCAGCAGTGAGGTCAGGGGAGGGAATTCACCCCTCCACTTT
cdr3_aa: CASSEVRGGNSPLHF

j_call: TRBJ2-5
v_call: TRBV3-1/TRBV3-2
clone_size: .
d_call: TRBD1
cdr3_nt: TGTGCCAGCAGCCAAGGGACAGGCCAAGAGACCCAGTACTTC
cdr3_aa: CASSQGTGQETQYF

j_call: TRBJ1-5
v_call: TRBV19
clone_size: once
d_call: TRBD1
cdr3_nt: TGTGCCAGTAGTATGCAGGGGGGACCTCAGCCCCAGCATTTT
cdr3_aa: CASSMQGGPQPQHF

j_call: TRBJ1-4
v_call: TRBV7-9
clone_size: few
d_call: TRBD1
cdr3_nt: TGTGCCAGCAGCTACGGACAGGGGGGTGAAAAACTGTTTTTT
cdr3_aa: CASSYGQGGEKLFF

j_call: TRBJ1-2
v_call: TRBV12-1
clone_size: once
d_call: .
cdr3_nt: TGTGCCAGCAGCTTGAGGGAGGGGAACTATGGCTACACCTTC
cdr3_aa: CASSLREGNYGYTF

j_call: TRBJ2-7
v_call: TRBV4-2
clone_size: .
d_call: TRBD2
cdr3_nt: TGTGCCAGCAGCCTTCCCGGGACTAGCGGGGCTGAGCAGTACTTC
cdr3_aa: CASSLPGTSGAEQYF

j_call: TRBJ1-1
v_call: TRBV5-4
clone_size: .
d_call: .
cdr3_nt: TGTGCCAGCAGCTTGGTGGGCAGGGGTGTGCCCACTGAAGCTTTCTTT
cdr3_aa: CASSLVGRGVPTEAFF

j_call: TRBJ1-1
v_call: TRBV7-3
clone_size: .
d_call: .
cdr3_nt: TGTGCCAGCAGTTGGGATCGGGGCACTGAAGCTTTCTTT
cdr3_aa: CASSWDRGTEAFF

j_call: TRBJ1-1
v_call: TRBV7-3
clone_size: .
d_call: .
cdr3_nt: TGTGCCAGCAGCTTGACCGGGACTGAAGTCGAAGCTTTCTTT
cdr3_aa: CASSLTGTEVEAFF

j_call: TRBJ1-5
v_call: TRBV2
clone_size: .
d_call: .
cdr3_nt: TGTGCCAGCAGTGAATTGGGGAGGAGCAATCAGCCCCAGCATTTT
cdr3_aa: CASSELGRSNQPQHF

j_call: TRBJ2-7
v_call: TRBV7-9
clone_size: .
d_call: .
cdr3_nt: TGTGCCAGCAGCTTAGCCCTAGTTCGCCAGGACAGCCCCTCCTACGAGCAGTACTTC
cdr3_aa: CASSLALVRQDSPSYEQYF

j_call: TRBJ2-3
v_call: TRBV11-1
clone_size: once
d_call: .
cdr3_nt: TGTGCCAGCAGCTTACGTCTAACGGTGGATACGCAGTATTTT
cdr3_aa: CASSLRLTVDTQYF

j_call: TRBJ2-7
v_call: TRBV14
clone_size: .
d_call: .
cdr3_nt: TGTGCCAGCAGCGTCGGGACAAGCATCTACGAGCAGTACTTC
cdr3_aa: CASSVGTSIYEQYF

j_call: TRBJ2-7
v_call: TRBV25-1
clone_size: .
d_call: .
cdr3_nt: TGTGCCAGCAGTGAATATGTGGGAGAGCGGGAGCAGTACTTC
cdr3_aa: CASSEYVGEREQYF

j_call: TRBJ1-3
v_call: TRBV30
clone_size: .
d_call: .
cdr3_nt: TGTGCCTGGAGGGGCCTAAACTCTGGAAACACCATATATTTT
cdr3_aa: CAWRGLNSGNTIYF

j_call: TRBJ1-1
v_call: TRBV7-9
clone_size: .
d_call: TRBD1
cdr3_nt: TGTGCCAGCAGCTTTACAGGGGACACTGAAGCTTTCTTT
cdr3_aa: CASSFTGDTEAFF

j_call: TRBJ2-1
v_call: TRBV9
clone_size: .
d_call: TRBD2
cdr3_nt: TGTGCCAGCAGCGCTCTAGCGGGAGGACAGAATGAGCAGTTCTTC
cdr3_aa: CASSALAGGQNEQFF